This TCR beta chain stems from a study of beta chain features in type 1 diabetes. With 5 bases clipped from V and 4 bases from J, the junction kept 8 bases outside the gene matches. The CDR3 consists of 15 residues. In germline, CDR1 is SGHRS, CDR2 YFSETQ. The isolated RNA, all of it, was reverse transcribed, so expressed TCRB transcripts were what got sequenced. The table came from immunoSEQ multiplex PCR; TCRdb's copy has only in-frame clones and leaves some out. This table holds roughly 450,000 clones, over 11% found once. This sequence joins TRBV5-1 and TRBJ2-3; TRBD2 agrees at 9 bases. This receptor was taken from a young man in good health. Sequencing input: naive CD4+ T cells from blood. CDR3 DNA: TGCGCCAGCAGTTTGTTTAGCGGGGGATCAGATACGCAGTATTTT. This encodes CASSLFSGGSDTQYF.